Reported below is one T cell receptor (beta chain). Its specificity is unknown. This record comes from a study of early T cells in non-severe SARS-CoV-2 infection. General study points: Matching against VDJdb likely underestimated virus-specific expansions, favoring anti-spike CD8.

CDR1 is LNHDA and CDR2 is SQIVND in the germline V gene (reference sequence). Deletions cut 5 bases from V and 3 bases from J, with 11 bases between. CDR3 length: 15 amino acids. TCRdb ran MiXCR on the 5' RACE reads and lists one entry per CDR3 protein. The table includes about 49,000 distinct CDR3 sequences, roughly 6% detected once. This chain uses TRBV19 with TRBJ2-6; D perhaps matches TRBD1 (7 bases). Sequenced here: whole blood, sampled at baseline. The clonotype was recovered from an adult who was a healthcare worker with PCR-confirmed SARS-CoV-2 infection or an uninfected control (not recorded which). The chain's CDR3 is CASSSGGLGANVLTF. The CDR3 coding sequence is TGTGCCAGTAGTTCAGGGGGGCTTGGGGCCAACGTCCTGACTTTC.